Listed below are T cell receptor beta chains from one sample, sequenced in a study of blood T cell repertoires in COVID-19. Sequenced by immunoSEQ multiplex PCR; TCRdb stores in-frame clones only, minus some. Of more than 100,000 clones in the sample, roughly 90% are singletons; the top ten hold about 4%. Sequenced sample: peripheral blood. The receptor source for this set is an older woman with acute or convalescent COVID-19. The CDR3 runs from the conserved cysteine through the conserved F or W. A D gene is named only where the DNA matches it firmly. Rows give clone size only sometimes, using once, few, many, or a class for an expanded clone.

>TRBD1|.|TRBV28|TRBJ1-5
TGTGCCAGCAGTCCAGGGGGGAGAGGGCCCCAGCATTTT
CASSPGGRGPQHF
>.|once|TRBV7-2|TRBJ1-2
TGTGCCAGCAGCTTAGGTTGGGTCGGAGGGAACTATGGCTACACCTTC
CASSLGWVGGNYGYTF
>TRBD2|.|TRBV24-1|TRBJ2-3
TGTGCCACCAGTGAGACTAGCGGGAGTGGGGCAGATACGCAGTATTTT
CATSETSGSGADTQYF
>.|.|TRBV27|TRBJ1-5
TGTGCCAGCAGTCAGGGGCCGGTACAGCCCCAGCATTTT
CASSQGPVQPQHF
>TRBD2|.|TRBV9|TRBJ2-1
TGTGCCAGCAGCGTTCGCGGGAGCGGTAGCAAAGAGCAGTTCTTC
CASSVRGSGSKEQFF
>TRBD2|once|TRBV6-5|TRBJ2-5
TGTGCCAGCACCACGGGACTAGCGGCAGAGACCCAGTACTTC
CASTTGLAAETQYF
>TRBD2|once|TRBV5-4|TRBJ2-3
TGTGCCAGCAGCCCCGAAGCGGGAGTAACAGATACGCAGTATTTT
CASSPEAGVTDTQYF
>.|.|TRBV10-1|TRBJ2-4
TGCGCCAGCAGCGCTGGAGGGACCAAAAACATTCAGTACTTC
CASSAGGTKNIQYF
>TRBD2|.|TRBV18|TRBJ2-1
TGTGCCAGCTCACCGAAAACTAGCGGATACAATGAGCAGTTCTTC
CASSPKTSGYNEQFF
>.|.|TRBV28|TRBJ1-1
TGTGCCAGCAGCTCAACAGTGAACACTGAAGCTTTCTTT
CASSSTVNTEAFF
>.|.|TRBV29-1|TRBJ1-5
TGCAGCGTTGGGGGGGGCGGCAATCAGCCCCAGCATTTT
CSVGGGGNQPQHF
>TRBD2|.|TRBV9|TRBJ2-1
TGTGCCAGCAGCGTAGCGGCGGGAGGGCCTCTCAATGAGCAGTTCTTC
CASSVAAGGPLNEQFF
>.|.|TRBV29-1|TRBJ2-3
TGCAGCGTTGAGACAGGCACAGATACGCAGTATTTT
CSVETGTDTQYF
>.|.|TRBV19|TRBJ1-2
TGTGCCAGTAGTCCTTCGGGGGAGGCGAGCTATGGCTACACCTTC
CASSPSGEASYGYTF
>.|.|TRBV7-9|TRBJ2-5
TGTGCCAGCAGCTTAGGAGTAACCCCAGAGACCCAGTACTTC
CASSLGVTPETQYF
>.|.|TRBV7-8|TRBJ2-1
TGTGCCAGCAGCCTCCCCTTAGCGCACCTTTCCCCCCATGAGCAGTTCTTC
CASSLPLAHLSPHEQFF
>.|.|TRBV19|TRBJ1-2
TGTGCCAGTTCGACCGGGACAAAGATCTATGGCTACACCTTC
CASSTGTKIYGYTF
>.|.|TRBV6-2/TRBV6-3|TRBJ2-4
TGTGCCAGCAGTTTCCCCCTTACGGGCGGTCCAAGGAGGGACATTCAGTACTTC
CASSFPLTGGPRRDIQYF
>.|.|TRBV9|TRBJ1-5
TGTGCCAGCAGCCCCCGAGAGGGGGAGCCCCAGCATTTT
CASSPREGEPQHF
>TRBD1|.|TRBV6-2/TRBV6-3|TRBJ2-1
TGTGCCAGCAGTTACGGGACAGGCTCCTACAATGAGCAGTTCTTC
CASSYGTGSYNEQFF
>TRBD2|.|TRBV3-1/TRBV3-2|TRBJ2-1
TGTGCCAGCAGCTGGGCAACTAGCGGGAGGGGTAATGAGCAGTTCTTC
CASSWATSGRGNEQFF
>.|.|TRBV29-1|TRBJ2-3
TGCAGCGTTGAAGAAAGCGGGCCAGTGGATGGCACAGATACGCAGTATTTT
CSVEESGPVDGTDTQYF
>TRBD1|.|TRBV29-1|TRBJ2-2
TGCAGCGTTGGAGGACAGGGTGTAACCGGGGAGCTGTTTTTT
CSVGGQGVTGELFF
>.|.|TRBV12-3/TRBV12-4|TRBJ1-1
TGTGCCAGCAGTCTACAGTTCACTGAAGCTTTCTTT
CASSLQFTEAFF
>.|.|TRBV9|TRBJ1-6
TGTGCCAGCAGCCCAGGGGTAGTAACTTCACCCCTCCACTTT
CASSPGVVTSPLHF
>.|.|TRBV5-4|TRBJ1-2
TGTGCCAGCAGCTCCTTGCCGGACACCTATGGCTACACCTTC
CASSSLPDTYGYTF
>.|few|TRBV28|TRBJ1-6
TGTGCCAGCCACAGCGGGGGTTATAATTCACCCCTCCACTTT
CASHSGGYNSPLHF